The text below deals with one TCR beta chain. The target antigen is unknown. This specimen belongs to a study of CD8 T cells in Susac syndrome. The V end lost 5 bases, the J end lost 8 bases, and 21 bases lay between the germline ends. CDR1 and CDR2 (germline): SEHNR, FQNEAQ (reference sequence). This CDR3 contains 16 residues. Reverse transcription used about 0.45 to 1 ug RNA and random hexamers. TCR beta CDR3 was amplified by immunoSEQ multiplex PCR. This amplification extended across 54 Vbeta and 13 Jbeta segments. TCRdb re-derived calls from the immunoSEQ multiplex PCR reads in MiXCR, one entry per CDR3 protein. The profile shows under 200,000 distinct CDR3 sequences, around 90% of them singletons. TEMRA cells underwent FACS enrichment and CD8+ and CD4+ T cells underwent negative isolation. Study-level results: Repertoires of Susac syndrome CD4+ T cells lacked clonal expansion.

Sample: CD4+ T cells from PBMCs. This chain links TRBV7-9 with TRBJ1-4, with TRBD1 as a possible D gene (5 bases). The receptor comes from a human donor with Susac syndrome. Written as DNA, the CDR3 is TGTGCCAGCAGCCCTCCCGGGTACCTCGGGACGGAAAAACTGTTTTTT. It encodes CASSPPGYLGTEKLFF.